This T cell receptor (beta chain) was identified during a study of T cell responses to AZD1222 COVID-19 vaccine. Study-wide findings and caveats: The sample set comprised mostly white British donors with more females, and clonal diversity was possibly underestimated. Only a handful of AZD1222 recipients were seropositive at baseline.

Only in-frame clones appear in the TCRdb table, and some are missing; sequencing was by immunoSEQ multiplex PCR. The data contain around 200,000 clones, 80% to 95% of them singletons. The CDR3 runs to 17 residues. Germline CDR1 reads SGHDT; CDR2 reads YYEEEE. Trimming took 0 bases from V and 2 from J, leaving 12 bases between them. On this clone itself: The antigen remains unidentified.

The source of this sequence is an adult in good health. This rearrangement joins TRBV5-6 to TRBJ2-6; tentatively, D is TRBD1 (6 bases). The sequenced sample was peripheral blood, obtained on day 0 of AZD1222 vaccination. The CDR3 DNA is TGTGCCAGCAGCTTGGCTCAGGGGTCGGCTGGGGCCAACGTCCTGACTTTC. It specifies CASSLAQGSAGANVLTF. Supplemented by reference TRBV5-6 and TRBJ2-6, the full variable domain reads DAGVTQSPTHLIKTRGQQVTLRCSPKSGHDTVSWYQQALGQGPQFIFQYYEEEERQRGNFPDRFSGHQFPNYSSELNVNALLLGDSALYLCASSLAQGSAGANVLTFGAGSRLTVL.